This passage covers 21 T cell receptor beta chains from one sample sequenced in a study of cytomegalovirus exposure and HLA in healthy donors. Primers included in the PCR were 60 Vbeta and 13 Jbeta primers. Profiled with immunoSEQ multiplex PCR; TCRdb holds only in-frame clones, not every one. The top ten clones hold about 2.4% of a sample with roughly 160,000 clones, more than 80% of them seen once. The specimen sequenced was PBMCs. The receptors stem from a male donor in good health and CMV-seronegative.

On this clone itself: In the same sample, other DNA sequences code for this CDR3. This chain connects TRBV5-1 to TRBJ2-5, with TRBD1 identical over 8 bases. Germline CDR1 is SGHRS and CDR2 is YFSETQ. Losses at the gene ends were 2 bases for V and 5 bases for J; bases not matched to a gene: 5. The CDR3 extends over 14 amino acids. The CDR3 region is CASSFGQGAETQYF. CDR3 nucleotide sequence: TGCGCCAGCAGCTTCGGCCAGGGGGCTGAGACCCAGTACTTC.

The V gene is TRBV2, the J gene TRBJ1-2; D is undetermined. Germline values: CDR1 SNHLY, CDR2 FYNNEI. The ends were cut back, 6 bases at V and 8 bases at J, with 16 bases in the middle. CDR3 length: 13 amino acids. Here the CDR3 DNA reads TGTGCCAGCAGCGGGGTGGGGTTTTTAGGCTACACCTTC. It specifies CASSGVGFLGYTF.

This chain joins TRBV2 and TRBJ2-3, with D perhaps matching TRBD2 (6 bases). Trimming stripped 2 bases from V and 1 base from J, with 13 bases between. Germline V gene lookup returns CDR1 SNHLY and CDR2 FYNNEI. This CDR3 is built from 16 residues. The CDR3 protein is CASSENMGEGTDTQYF. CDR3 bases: TGTGCCAGCAGTGAAAATATGGGGGAGGGCACAGATACGCAGTATTTT.

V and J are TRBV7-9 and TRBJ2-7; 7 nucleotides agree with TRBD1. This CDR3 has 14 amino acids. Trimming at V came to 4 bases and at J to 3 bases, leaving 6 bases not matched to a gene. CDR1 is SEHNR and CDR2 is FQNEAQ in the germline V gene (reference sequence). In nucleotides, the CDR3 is TGTGCCAGCAGCTACGACAGGGATAACTACGAGCAGTACTTC. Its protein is CASSYDRDNYEQYF.

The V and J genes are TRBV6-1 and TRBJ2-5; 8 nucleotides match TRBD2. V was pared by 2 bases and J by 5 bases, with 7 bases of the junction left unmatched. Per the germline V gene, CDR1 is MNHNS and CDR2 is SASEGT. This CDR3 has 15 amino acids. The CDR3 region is CASSEYAGGPETQYF. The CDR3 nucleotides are TGTGCCAGCAGTGAATACGCGGGGGGCCCGGAGACCCAGTACTTC.

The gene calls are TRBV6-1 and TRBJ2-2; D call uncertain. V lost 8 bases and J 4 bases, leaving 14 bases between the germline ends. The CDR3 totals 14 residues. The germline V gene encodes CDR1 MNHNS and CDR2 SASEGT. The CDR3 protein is CASLVNSGTGELFF. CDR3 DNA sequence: TGTGCCAGCCTGGTCAACTCGGGCACCGGGGAGCTGTTTTTT.

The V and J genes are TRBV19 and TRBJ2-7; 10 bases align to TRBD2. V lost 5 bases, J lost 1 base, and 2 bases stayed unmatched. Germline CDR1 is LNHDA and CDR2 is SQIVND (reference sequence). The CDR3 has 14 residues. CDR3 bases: TGTGCCAGTAGTGGGACTAGCGCTTCCTACGAGCAGTACTTC. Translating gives CASSGTSASYEQYF.

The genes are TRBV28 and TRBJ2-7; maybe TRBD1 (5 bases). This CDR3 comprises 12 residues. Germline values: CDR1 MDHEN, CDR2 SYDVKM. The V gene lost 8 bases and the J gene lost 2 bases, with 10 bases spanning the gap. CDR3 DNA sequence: TGTGCCAGCCGTGACAGCGCCTACGAGCAGTACTTC. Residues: CASRDSAYEQYF.

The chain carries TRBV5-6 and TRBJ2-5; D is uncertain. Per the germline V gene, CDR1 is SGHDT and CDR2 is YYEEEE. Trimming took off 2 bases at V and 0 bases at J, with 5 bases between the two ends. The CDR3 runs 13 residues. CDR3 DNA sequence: TGTGCCAGCAGCTTCCAGGACCAAGAGACCCAGTACTTC. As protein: CASSFQDQETQYF.

The chain's CDR3 is CASSINFASGRNTGELFF. The CDR3 coding sequence is TGTGCCAGTAGTATCAATTTCGCTAGCGGGAGGAACACCGGGGAGCTGTTTTTT. The gene calls are TRBV19 and TRBJ2-2; TRBD2 matches 10 bases. The CDR3 extends over 18 amino acids. Per germline, CDR1 LNHDA and CDR2 SQIVND (reference sequence). V lost 3 bases and J lost 1; bases outside the gene matches: 8.

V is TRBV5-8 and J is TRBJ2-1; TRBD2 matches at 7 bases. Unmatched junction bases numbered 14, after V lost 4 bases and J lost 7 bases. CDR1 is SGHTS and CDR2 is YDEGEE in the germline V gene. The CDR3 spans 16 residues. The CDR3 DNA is TGTGCCAGCAGCCCCCTGGGGCCTAGCGGATTTAATGAGCAGTTCTTC. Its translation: CASSPLGPSGFNEQFF.

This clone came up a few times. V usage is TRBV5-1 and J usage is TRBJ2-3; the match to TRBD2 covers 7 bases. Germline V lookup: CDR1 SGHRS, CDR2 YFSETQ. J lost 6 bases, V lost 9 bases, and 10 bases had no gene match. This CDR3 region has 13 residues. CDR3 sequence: CATKRDLGDTQYF. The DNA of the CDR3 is TGCGCCACCAAGCGGGACCTAGGGGATACGCAGTATTTT.

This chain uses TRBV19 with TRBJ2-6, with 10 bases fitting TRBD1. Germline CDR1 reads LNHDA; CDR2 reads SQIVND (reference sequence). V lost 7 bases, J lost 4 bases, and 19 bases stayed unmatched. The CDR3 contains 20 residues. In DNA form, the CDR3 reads TGTGCCAGTACTAAATGGAGTAACCGGGACAGGGGCGTCGGGGCCAACGTCCTGACTTTC. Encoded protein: CASTKWSNRDRGVGANVLTF. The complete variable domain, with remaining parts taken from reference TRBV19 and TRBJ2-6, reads DGGITQSPKYLFRKEGQNVTLSCEQNLNHDAMYWYRQDPGQGLRLIYYSQIVNDFQKGDIAEGYSVSREKKESFPLTVTSAQKNPTAFYLCASTKWSNRDRGVGANVLTFGAGSRLTVL.

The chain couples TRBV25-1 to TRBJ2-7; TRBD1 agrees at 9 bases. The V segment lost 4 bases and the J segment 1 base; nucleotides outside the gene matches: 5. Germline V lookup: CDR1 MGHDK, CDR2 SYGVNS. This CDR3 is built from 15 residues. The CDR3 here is CASSGTGTGSYEQYF. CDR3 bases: TGTGCCAGCAGTGGGACCGGGACAGGGTCCTACGAGCAGTACTTC.

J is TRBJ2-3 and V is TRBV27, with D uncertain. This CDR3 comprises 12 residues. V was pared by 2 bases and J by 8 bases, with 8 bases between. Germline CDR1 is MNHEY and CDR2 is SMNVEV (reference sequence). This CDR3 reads CASSLGRGTQYF. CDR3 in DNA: TGTGCCAGCAGTTTAGGCAGAGGTACGCAGTATTTT.

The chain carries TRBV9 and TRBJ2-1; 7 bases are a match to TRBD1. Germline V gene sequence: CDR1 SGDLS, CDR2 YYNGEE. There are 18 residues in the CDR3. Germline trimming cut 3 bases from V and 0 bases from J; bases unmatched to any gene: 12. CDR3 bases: TGTGCCAGCAGCGGGCCGACAGGGAGTTACCCCTCCTACAATGAGCAGTTCTTC. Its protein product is CASSGPTGSYPSYNEQFF.

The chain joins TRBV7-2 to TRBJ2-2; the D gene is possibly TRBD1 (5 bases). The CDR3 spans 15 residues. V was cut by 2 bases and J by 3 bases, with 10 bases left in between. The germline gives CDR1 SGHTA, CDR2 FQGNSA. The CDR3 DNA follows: TGTGCCAGCAGCTTACTAGGGGCTGACACCGGGGAGCTGTTTTTT. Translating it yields CASSLLGADTGELFF.

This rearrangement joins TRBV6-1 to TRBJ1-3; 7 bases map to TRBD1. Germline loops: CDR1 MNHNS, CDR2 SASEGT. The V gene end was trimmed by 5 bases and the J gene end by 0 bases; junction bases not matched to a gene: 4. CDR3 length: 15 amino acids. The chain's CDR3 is CASSSQGRSGNTIYF. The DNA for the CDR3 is TGTGCCAGCAGTTCACAGGGGCGCTCTGGAAACACCATATATTTT.

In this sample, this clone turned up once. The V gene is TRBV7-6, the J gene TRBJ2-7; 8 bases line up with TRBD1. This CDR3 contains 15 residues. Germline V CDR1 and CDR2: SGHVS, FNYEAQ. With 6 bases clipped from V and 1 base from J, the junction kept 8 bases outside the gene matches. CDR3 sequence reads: CASRQTGTGSYEQYF. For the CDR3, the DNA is TGTGCCAGCAGACAAACCGGGACAGGATCCTACGAGCAGTACTTC.

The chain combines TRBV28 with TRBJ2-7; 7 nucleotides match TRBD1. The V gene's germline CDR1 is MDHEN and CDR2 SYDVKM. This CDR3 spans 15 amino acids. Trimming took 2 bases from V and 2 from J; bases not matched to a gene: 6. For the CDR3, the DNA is TGTGCCAGCAGTTTACCGTTCGGGACAGCCTACGAGCAGTACTTC. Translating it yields CASSLPFGTAYEQYF.

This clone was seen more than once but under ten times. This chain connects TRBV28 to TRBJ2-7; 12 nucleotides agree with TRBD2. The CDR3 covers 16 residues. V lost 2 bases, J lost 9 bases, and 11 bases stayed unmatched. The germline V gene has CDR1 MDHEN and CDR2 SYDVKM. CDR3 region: CASSLTSGGTTGSQYF. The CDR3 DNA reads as TGTGCCAGCAGTTTAACTAGCGGGGGGACTACAGGCTCGCAGTACTTC.